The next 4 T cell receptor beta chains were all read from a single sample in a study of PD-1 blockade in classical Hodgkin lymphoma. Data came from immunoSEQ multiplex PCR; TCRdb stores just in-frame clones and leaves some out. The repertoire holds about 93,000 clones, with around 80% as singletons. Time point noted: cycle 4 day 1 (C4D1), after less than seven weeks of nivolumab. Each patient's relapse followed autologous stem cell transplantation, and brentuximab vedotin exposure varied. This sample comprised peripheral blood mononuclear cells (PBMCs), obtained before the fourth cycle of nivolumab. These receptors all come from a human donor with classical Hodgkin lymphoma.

This CDR3 is CASSSPSGRTHEQYF. The CDR3 coding sequence is TGTGCCAGCAGTTCACCTAGCGGGAGAACCCACGAGCAGTACTTC. The chain has TRBV28 and TRBJ2-5; 10 bases match TRBD2. The J call may be faulty, since TRBJ2-7 better matches the DNA end. Looked up from germline, CDR1 is MDHEN and CDR2 is SYDVKM. The CDR3 extends over 15 amino acids.

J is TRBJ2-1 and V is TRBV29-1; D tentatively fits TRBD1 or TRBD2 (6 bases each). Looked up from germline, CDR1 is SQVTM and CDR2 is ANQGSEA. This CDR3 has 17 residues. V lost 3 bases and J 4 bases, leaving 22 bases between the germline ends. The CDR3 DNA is TGCAGCGTTGAGGGGGCCTGGAGGCTAGCGAGTTACAATGAGCAGTTCTTC. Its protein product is CSVEGAWRLASYNEQFF.

CDR3 amino acids: CASSGLAGGLDTQYF. DNA of the CDR3: TGTGCCAGCAGCGGACTAGCGGGGGGGCTAGATACGCAGTATTTT. J is TRBJ2-3 and V is TRBV9; 14 positions match TRBD2. With V trimmed by 3 bases and J by 5 bases, 2 bases remained unmatched. Germline V gene sequence: CDR1 SGDLS, CDR2 YYNGEE. The CDR3 runs 15 residues. Using reference TRBV9 and TRBJ2-3 for the parts outside the CDR3, the full variable domain is DSGVTQTPKHLITATGQRVTLRCSPRSGDLSVYWYQQSLDQGLQFLIQYYNGEERAKGNILERFSAQQFPDLHSELNLSSLELGDSALYFCASSGLAGGLDTQYFGPGTRLTVL.

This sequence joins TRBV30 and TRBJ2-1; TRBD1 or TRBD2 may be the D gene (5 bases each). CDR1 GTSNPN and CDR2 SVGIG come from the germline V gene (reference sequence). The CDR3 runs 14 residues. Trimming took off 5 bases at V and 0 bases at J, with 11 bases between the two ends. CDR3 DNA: TGTGCCTGGTGGGACGTCAACTCCTACAATGAGCAGTTCTTC. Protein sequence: CAWWDVNSYNEQFF.